This TCR beta chain derives from a study of OX40 agonist ivuxolimab in advanced cancers. CDR1 is SGHTA, CDR2 FQGTGA, per germline. Trimming took 0 bases from V and 10 from J, leaving 10 bases between them. CDR3 length: 13 residues. The table came from immunoSEQ multiplex PCR; TCRdb's copy has only in-frame clones and leaves some out. This table holds 83,000 or so clones, about 81% found once. This specimen consisted of CD4+ or CD8+ T cells sorted from blood, obtained in a trial of the OX40 agonist ivuxolimab. The receptor comes from an adult with an advanced solid tumor such as melanoma, head and neck, liver or kidney cancer. The chain carries TRBV7-3 and TRBJ2-1, with D tentatively TRBD1 or TRBD2 (5 bases each). CDR3 nucleotides: TGTGCCAGCAGCTTAACGGGGGATCTGGAGCAGTTCTTC. Encoded protein: CASSLTGDLEQFF. The whole variable domain, filled in from reference TRBV7-3 and TRBJ2-1, reads GAGVSQTPSNKVTEKGKYVELRCDPISGHTALYWYRQSLGQGPEFLIYFQGTGAADDSGLPNDRFFAVRPEGSVSTLKIQRTERGDSAVYLCASSLTGDLEQFFGPGTRLTVL.